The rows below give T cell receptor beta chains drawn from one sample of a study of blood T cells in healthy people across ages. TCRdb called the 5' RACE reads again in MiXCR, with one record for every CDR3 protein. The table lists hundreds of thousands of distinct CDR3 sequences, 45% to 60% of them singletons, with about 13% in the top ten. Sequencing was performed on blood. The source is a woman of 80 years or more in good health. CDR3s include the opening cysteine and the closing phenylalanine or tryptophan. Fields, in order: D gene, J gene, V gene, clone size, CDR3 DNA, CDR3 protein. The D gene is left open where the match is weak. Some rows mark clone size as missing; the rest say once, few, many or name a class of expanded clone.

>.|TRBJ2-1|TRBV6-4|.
TGTGCCAGCAGAGCGGACCTGAGCTCCTACAATGAGCAGTTCTTC
CASRADLSSYNEQFF
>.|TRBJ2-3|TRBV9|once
TGTGCCAGCAGCACCCCGACTAATGTAGATACGCAGTATTTT
CASSTPTNVDTQYF
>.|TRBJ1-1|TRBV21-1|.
TGTGCCAGCAGCAATCGTGACACTGAAGCTTTCTTT
CASSNRDTEAFF
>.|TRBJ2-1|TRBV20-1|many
TGCAGGGCAAGGGTAGCCTGGATTTTGGGGAATGAGCAGTTCTTC
CRARVAWILGNEQFF
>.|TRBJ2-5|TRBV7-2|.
TGTGCCAGCAGCTTAGGGAGGGGTAGCTCGGAGACCCAGTACTTC
CASSLGRGSSETQYF
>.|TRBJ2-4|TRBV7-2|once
TGTGCCGGCAGCCCCGGGGATAAAAACATTCAGTACTTC
CAGSPGDKNIQYF
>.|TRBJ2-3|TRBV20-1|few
TGCAGTGCTGCCCCCCGGGAACCTAGCACAGATACGCAGTATTTT
CSAAPREPSTDTQYF
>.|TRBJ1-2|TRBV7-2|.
TGTGCCAGCAGCTCGACAGTATTCGACACCTTC
CASSSTVFDTF
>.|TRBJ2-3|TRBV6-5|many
TGTGCCAGCAGTTTTGCGGGGGCAAGCACAGATACGCAGTATTTT
CASSFAGASTDTQYF
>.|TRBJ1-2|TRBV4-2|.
TGTGCCAGCAGCCATCCCATCGGGGGGGGTGACTATGGCTACACCTTC
CASSHPIGGGDYGYTF
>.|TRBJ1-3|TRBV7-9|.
TGTGCCAGCAGCTTACTAAACACCATATATTTT
CASSLLNTIYF
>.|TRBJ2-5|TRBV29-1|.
TGCAGCGGCCCCGGCCGGGAGACCCAGTACTTC
CSGPGRETQYF
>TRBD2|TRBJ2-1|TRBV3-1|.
TGTGCCAGCAGCCTTAGCGGGGGGTCGATCCATGAGCAGTTCTTC
CASSLSGGSIHEQFF
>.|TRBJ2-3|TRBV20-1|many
TGCAGTGCCGAGGCGCTTAAGACAGATACGCAGTATTTT
CSAEALKTDTQYF
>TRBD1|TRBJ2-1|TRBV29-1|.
TGCAGCGTTTCCGGGACAGCCACCTACAATGAGCAGTTCTTC
CSVSGTATYNEQFF
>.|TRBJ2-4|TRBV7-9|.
TGTGCCAGCAGCTCGCAGGGCGTTTTAGCCAAAAACATTCAGTACTTC
CASSSQGVLAKNIQYF
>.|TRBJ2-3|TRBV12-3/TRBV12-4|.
TGTGCCAGCCTTTTCGGGCTAGCTACAGATACGCAGTATTTT
CASLFGLATDTQYF
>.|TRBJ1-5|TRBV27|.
TGTGCCAGCAGTTTAGACCGGGAGCGGCCCCAGCATTTT
CASSLDRERPQHF
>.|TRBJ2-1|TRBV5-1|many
TGCGCCAGCAGCTTGGGTACATCCCCCTACAATGAGCAGTTCTTC
CASSLGTSPYNEQFF